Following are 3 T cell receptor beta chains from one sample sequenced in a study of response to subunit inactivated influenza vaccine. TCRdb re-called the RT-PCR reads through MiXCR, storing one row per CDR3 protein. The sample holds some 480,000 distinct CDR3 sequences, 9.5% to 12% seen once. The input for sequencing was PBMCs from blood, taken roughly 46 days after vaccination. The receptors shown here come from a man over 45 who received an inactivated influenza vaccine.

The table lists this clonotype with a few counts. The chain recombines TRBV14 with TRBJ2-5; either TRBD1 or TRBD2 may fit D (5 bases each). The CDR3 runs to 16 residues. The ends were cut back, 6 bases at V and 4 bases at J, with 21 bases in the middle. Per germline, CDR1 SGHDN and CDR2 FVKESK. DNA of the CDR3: TGTGCCAGCAGTCGTTGGGGCCTCGTAGAGGGAGAGACCCAGTACTTC. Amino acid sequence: CASSRWGLVEGETQYF. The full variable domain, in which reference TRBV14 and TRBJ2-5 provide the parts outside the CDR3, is EAGVTQFPSHSVIEKGQTVTLRCDPISGHDNLYWYRRVMGKEIKFLLHFVKESKQDESGMPNNRFLAERTGGTYSTLKVQPAELEDSGVYFCASSRWGLVEGETQYFGPGTRLLVL.

CDR3 sequence reads: CASSLQGVGGGELFF. For the CDR3, the DNA is TGCGCCAGCAGCTTGCAGGGGGTGGGAGGCGGGGAGCTGTTTTTT. The J gene is TRBJ2-2, the V gene TRBV5-1, with TRBD1 as a possible D gene (7 bases). This CDR3 region has 15 residues. The V end lost 1 base, the J end lost 7 bases, and 14 bases lay between the germline ends. Germline loops: CDR1 SGHRS, CDR2 YFSETQ.

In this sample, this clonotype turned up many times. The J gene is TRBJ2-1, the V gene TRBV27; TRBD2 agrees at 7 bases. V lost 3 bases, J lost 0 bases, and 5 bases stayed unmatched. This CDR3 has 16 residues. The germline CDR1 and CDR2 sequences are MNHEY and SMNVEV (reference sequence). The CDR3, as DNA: TGTGCCAGCAGTTTTACCGGGACTAACTCCTACAATGAGCAGTTCTTC. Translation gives CASSFTGTNSYNEQFF.